The 31 T cell receptor beta chains reported below all come from one sample, sequenced in a study of blood T cell repertoires in COVID-19 (dated by TCRdb to between 2020 and 2021). Library preparation used the immunoSEQ multiplex PCR assay. The immuneACCESS repertoire file appears here via TCRdb, limited to in-frame rearrangements. These files lack a portion of the clones; in checked studies, under half of the deficit traces to unresolved V genes, and the cause of the others is not known. The table for this sample lists hundreds of thousands of clones; about nine tenths of them were counted only once. 7.3% of the sample goes to the ten largest clones. The sample taken for sequencing was peripheral blood. These receptors all come from a woman aged 70-85 years with COVID-19, enrolled during active disease.

The chain is built from TRBV18 and TRBJ2-7, with TRBD2 matching over 14 bases. The junction had 6 bases not matched to a gene; V was cut back by 5 bases and J by 6 bases. The CDR3 sequence is 15 residues long. CDR1 is KGHSH, CDR2 LQKENI, per germline. CDR3 sequence reads: CASSSTSGGALEQYF. CDR3 nucleotide sequence: TGTGCCAGCTCATCGACTAGCGGGGGGGCCCTCGAGCAGTACTTC.

The chain is built from TRBV30 and TRBJ1-1; TRBD1 might be the D (5 bases). This CDR3 has 14 residues. CDR1 and CDR2 (germline): GTSNPN, SVGIG (reference sequence). V was cut by 1 base and J by 4 bases, with 13 bases left in between. The CDR3 nucleotides read TGTGCCTGGAGTGCCGGGAGGGGAGTCACTGAAGCTTTCTTT. The encoded protein is CAWSAGRGVTEAFF. Using reference TRBV30 and TRBJ1-1 for the parts outside the CDR3, the full variable domain is SQTIHQWPATLVQPVGSPLSLECTVEGTSNPNLYWYRQAAGRGLQLLFYSVGIGQISSEVPQNLSASRPQDRQFILSSKKLLLSDSGFYLCAWSAGRGVTEAFFGQGTRLTVV.

The V call is TRBV7-9, the J call TRBJ1-4, with TRBD1 matching 8 bases. CDR3 size: 19 residues. V was clipped by 3 bases and J by 0 bases; unmatched bases: 12. Germline loops: CDR1 SEHNR, CDR2 FQNEAQ (reference sequence). The CDR3 loop is CASSFAWGQEVATNEKLFF. DNA of the CDR3: TGTGCCAGCAGCTTTGCCTGGGGACAGGAAGTTGCAACTAATGAAAAACTGTTTTTT.

The rearrangement links TRBV28 to TRBJ2-1; D remains unclear. The length of the CDR3 is 11 residues. Germline V lookup: CDR1 MDHEN, CDR2 SYDVKM. V lost 8 bases to trimming and J lost 10 bases, with 12 bases between them. For the CDR3, the DNA is TGTGCCAGCGGCGCGGCCGCCGAGCAGTTCTTC. Translation gives CASGAAAEQFF.

This clone showed up just once. Here the CDR3 DNA reads TGTGCCAGCAGTTACTCCGGGGGAAGTACTGAAGCTTTCTTT. It encodes CASSYSGGSTEAFF. The chain couples TRBV6-5 to TRBJ1-1, with D perhaps TRBD1 (5 bases). V lost 0 bases and J lost 5, with 10 bases in between. The CDR3 has 14 residues. Germline loops: CDR1 MNHEY, CDR2 SVGAGI.

V usage is TRBV5-8 and J usage is TRBJ2-7, with TRBD2 as a possible D gene (5 bases). This CDR3 has 13 residues. V lost 4 bases to trimming and J lost 3 bases, with 11 bases between them. Germline values: CDR1 SGHTS, CDR2 YDEGEE. The CDR3 sequence: CASSRGPNYEQYF. CDR3 bases: TGTGCCAGCAGCCGGGGTCCCAACTACGAGCAGTACTTC.

The J gene is TRBJ1-6, the V gene TRBV19, with 8 bases identical to TRBD1. The germline gives CDR1 LNHDA, CDR2 SQIVND (reference sequence). The CDR3 runs 16 residues. The ends lost 4 bases at V and 5 bases at J; junction bases unmatched: 7. The CDR3 protein is CASSRLGQVDNSPLHF. CDR3 DNA: TGTGCCAGTAGTAGGCTGGGACAGGTTGATAATTCACCCCTCCACTTT.

The CDR3 DNA follows: TGTGCCAGCAGCCTCAGAGGGACGAACACCGGGGAGCTGTTTTTT. Its translation: CASSLRGTNTGELFF. The chain employs TRBV6-6 and TRBJ2-2; D is possibly TRBD2 (5 bases). Germline V gene sequence: CDR1 MNHNY, CDR2 SVGAGI (reference sequence). V gave up 6 bases and J gave up 0 bases, with 11 bases separating them. The CDR3 runs 15 residues.

This clone was seen just once. The V gene is TRBV9, the J gene TRBJ2-1; TRBD1 might be the D (6 bases). Germline CDR1 reads SGDLS; CDR2 reads YYNGEE. CDR3 length equals 14 residues. V lost 2 bases and J 3 bases, leaving 9 bases between the germline ends. The CDR3 coding sequence is TGTGCCAGCAGCGTGGCAGGGGACTACAATGAGCAGTTCTTC. It specifies CASSVAGDYNEQFF.

The chain links TRBV5-8 to TRBJ2-3, with TRBD2 matching over 10 bases. The CDR3 is 17 residues long. V was clipped by 5 bases and J by 3 bases; unmatched bases: 12. The germline CDR1 and CDR2 sequences are SGHTS and YDEGEE. In DNA form, the CDR3 reads TGTGCCAGCAGTCGGGATTTACTAGCGGGATTTACAGATACGCAGTATTTT. It specifies CASSRDLLAGFTDTQYF.

This chain joins TRBV28 and TRBJ2-7; 9 bases are shared with TRBD1. Germline V CDR1 and CDR2: MDHEN, SYDVKM. CDR3 length: 15 amino acids. The junction had 5 bases not matched to a gene; V was cut back by 5 bases and J by 0 bases. The CDR3: CASSLTGGGSYEQYF. Written as DNA, the CDR3 is TGTGCCAGCAGTCTGACAGGGGGTGGCTCCTACGAGCAGTACTTC.

This chain connects TRBV29-1 to TRBJ1-1; TRBD1 matches at 10 bases. V gave up 2 bases and J gave up 3 bases; unmatched junction bases: 3. CDR1 is SQVTM, CDR2 ANQGSEA, per germline. The CDR3 extends over 14 amino acids. The CDR3 loop is CSVEKGTGDTEAFF. CDR3 in DNA: TGCAGCGTTGAAAAGGGGACAGGGGACACTGAAGCTTTCTTT.

This clone was recorded once. V usage is TRBV5-1 and J usage is TRBJ1-1, with TRBD1 as a possible D gene (5 bases). The CDR3 runs to 14 residues. Germline CDR1 SGHRS, CDR2 YFSETQ. V was shortened by 1 base and J by 0 bases, with 7 bases between the two germline ends. CDR3 region: CASSLSGMNTEAFF. Written as DNA, the CDR3 is TGCGCCAGCAGCTTGTCAGGGATGAACACTGAAGCTTTCTTT.

The J gene is TRBJ2-3, the V gene TRBV5-8; 8 bases line up with TRBD2. V lost 0 bases and J lost 6; bases outside the gene matches: 18. CDR1 is SGHTS and CDR2 is YDEGEE in the germline V gene. The CDR3 is made up of 19 amino acids. Written as DNA, the CDR3 is TGTGCCAGCAGCTTGGCCGTTTTTACTAGCGGACCTAAAAAGGATACGCAGTATTTT. It encodes CASSLAVFTSGPKKDTQYF.

The chain couples TRBV7-2 to TRBJ1-1; 7 bases are shared with TRBD1. V gave up 5 bases and J gave up 6 bases; unmatched junction bases: 6. Germline assignment: CDR1 SGHTA and CDR2 FQGNSA. The CDR3 is 13 residues long. CDR3 residues: CASSARQGSEAFF. The CDR3, as DNA: TGTGCCAGCAGCGCAAGACAGGGTTCTGAAGCTTTCTTT.

This clone appeared a single time. This chain connects TRBV2 to TRBJ2-5, with TRBD2 matching over 13 bases. The V segment lost 7 bases and the J segment 5 bases; nucleotides outside the gene matches: 4. Germline V gene data show CDR1 as SNHLY and CDR2 as FYNNEI. The CDR3 consists of 14 residues. In DNA, the CDR3 is TGTGCCAGCACGACTAGCGGGGGGAAGGAGACCCAGTACTTC. As protein: CASTTSGGKETQYF.

V usage is TRBV7-6 and J usage is TRBJ2-7, with 7 bases identical to TRBD1. The CDR3 spans 15 residues. Germline lookup yields CDR1 SGHVS and CDR2 FNYEAQ. V dropped 1 base and J dropped 6; count of bases not matched to a gene: 9. As DNA, the CDR3 is TGTGCCAGCAGCTTAGGAACGGACAGGCTGTCCGAGCAGTACTTC. Its translation is CASSLGTDRLSEQYF.

In DNA form, the CDR3 reads TGTGCCACCTCCCCGGGACAGGGGAACTACAATGAGCAGTTCTTC. This encodes CATSPGQGNYNEQFF. V usage is TRBV6-5 and J usage is TRBJ2-1; 10 bases fit TRBD1. CDR3 size: 15 residues. V dropped 10 bases and J dropped 3; count of bases not matched to a gene: 9. CDR1 is MNHEY and CDR2 is SVGAGI in the germline V gene.

The genes are TRBV10-3 and TRBJ1-1, with D tentatively TRBD1 (6 bases). Germline lookup yields CDR1 ENHRY and CDR2 SYGVKD. CDR3 length: 16 residues. The V and J ends lost 6 bases and 0 bases respectively, with 17 bases between them. CDR3 sequence: CAIRRQVEGMNTEAFF. The CDR3 DNA follows: TGTGCCATCAGGAGACAGGTAGAGGGCATGAACACTGAAGCTTTCTTT.

The V gene is TRBV6-5, the J gene TRBJ2-2; possible D gene TRBD2, 6 bases. The V gene's germline CDR1 is MNHEY and CDR2 SVGAGI. V lost 2 bases and J 5 bases, leaving 9 bases between the germline ends. The CDR3 loop spans 14 amino acids. The CDR3 DNA reads TGTGCCAGCAGTTACATCGGAGGGACCGGGGAGCTGTTTTTT. It encodes CASSYIGGTGELFF.

V usage is TRBV24-1 and J usage is TRBJ2-7; a possible D gene is TRBD1 (6 bases). This CDR3 is 13 amino acids long. CDR1 is KGHDR and CDR2 is SFDVKD in the germline V gene. V was pared by 3 bases and J by 6 bases, with 11 bases between. The CDR3 DNA sequence: TGTGCCACCAGTGATGCGTGGGGGCGCGAGCAGTACTTC. As protein: CATSDAWGREQYF.

This chain uses TRBV5-4 with TRBJ2-7; 8 bases line up with TRBD1. From germline, CDR1 is SGHNT and CDR2 YYREEE (reference sequence). V lost 0 bases and J lost 5; bases outside the gene matches: 7. There are 15 residues in the CDR3. The CDR3 DNA is TGTGCCAGCAGCTTGGCCAGGGCAGGGGGCGACGAGCAGTACTTC. Translating it yields CASSLARAGGDEQYF. Full variable domain (outside the CDR3, taken from reference TRBV5-4 and TRBJ2-7): ETGVTQSPTHLIKTRGQQVTLRCSSQSGHNTVSWYQQALGQGPQFIFQYYREEENGRGNFPPRFSGLQFPNYSSELNVNALELDDSALYLCASSLARAGGDEQYFGPGTRLTVT.

The rearrangement uses TRBV5-1 and TRBJ1-6; D is possibly TRBD1 (6 bases). The CDR3 runs 17 residues. Per the germline V gene, CDR1 is SGHRS and CDR2 is YFSETQ. Trimming pared 4 bases from V and 7 bases from J, leaving 21 bases between. CDR3 protein: CASSKYRDGQANSPLHF. The CDR3, as DNA: TGCGCCAGCAGCAAATACAGGGATGGTCAGGCAAATTCACCCCTCCACTTT.

V gene TRBV28 combines with J gene TRBJ1-5; the match to TRBD1 covers 7 bases. Germline-derived CDR1 and CDR2 are MDHEN and SYDVKM. This CDR3 is built from 15 residues. J was trimmed by 4 bases and V by 3 bases; bases with no gene match: 6. The CDR3 region is CASSFQGVMNQPQHF. Here the CDR3 DNA reads TGTGCCAGCAGTTTCCAGGGGGTGATGAATCAGCCCCAGCATTTT. Complete variable domain (other parts from reference TRBV28 and TRBJ1-5): DVKVTQSSRYLVKRTGEKVFLECVQDMDHENMFWYRQDPGLGLRLIYFSYDVKMKEKGDIPEGYSVSREKKERFSLILESASTNQTSMYLCASSFQGVMNQPQHFGDGTRLSIL.

The chain couples TRBV10-3 to TRBJ2-2, with TRBD1 matching 8 bases. Per the germline V gene, CDR1 is ENHRY and CDR2 is SYGVKD. Trimming at V came to 6 bases and at J to 1 base, leaving 10 bases not matched to a gene. The CDR3 is 17 residues long. CDR3 region: CAISFGGDRGNTGELFF. The CDR3 bases are TGTGCCATCAGCTTTGGGGGAGACAGGGGGAACACCGGGGAGCTGTTTTTT.

The rearrangement joins TRBV7-2 to TRBJ1-5; possible D gene TRBD1, 5 bases. CDR1 and CDR2 (germline): SGHTA, FQGNSA. Deletions cut 5 bases from V and 7 bases from J, with 15 bases between. This CDR3 contains 14 residues. CDR3 DNA sequence: TGTGCCAGCAGCGCCTATGGGGCCGGACAGCCCCAGCATTTT. Its protein is CASSAYGAGQPQHF.

This clone was seen only once. This CDR3 reads CSASRLAGGRGGETDTQYF. DNA of the CDR3: TGCAGTGCTAGTCGGCTAGCGGGGGGGCGGGGCGGCGAAACAGATACGCAGTATTTT. J is TRBJ2-3 and V is TRBV20-1; 12 positions match TRBD2. CDR1 is DFQATT, CDR2 SNEGSKA, per germline (reference sequence). The CDR3 is 19 amino acids. V trimming: 3 bases; J trimming: 3 bases; junction bases outside the gene matches: 16.

The chain carries TRBV4-3 and TRBJ1-6; weak D call: TRBD1 (6 bases). Per the germline V gene, CDR1 is LGHNA and CDR2 is YSLEER. Trimming shortened V by 2 bases and J by 9 bases, and 17 bases separated the two germline ends. The length of the CDR3 is 16 residues. CDR3 DNA sequence: TGCGCCAGCAGCCAACATGGGGGCGGACTTAGTTCACCCCTCCACTTT. Amino acid sequence: CASSQHGGGLSSPLHF.

The chain employs TRBV11-2 and TRBJ2-2; TRBD2 matches at 10 bases. V lost 2 bases, J lost 7 bases, and 4 bases stayed unmatched. CDR3 length: 15 amino acids. The germline CDR1 and CDR2 sequences are SGHAT and FQNNGV. The CDR3 DNA sequence: TGTGCCAGCAGCTTAAGCGGGGGGGACTTCGGGGAGCTGTTTTTT. Protein product: CASSLSGGDFGELFF. Combining the CDR3 with reference TRBV11-2 and TRBJ2-2 gives the whole variable domain EAGVAQSPRYKIIEKRQSVAFWCNPISGHATLYWYQQILGQGPKLLIQFQNNGVVDDSQLPKDRFSAERLKGVDSTLKIQPAKLEDSAVYLCASSLSGGDFGELFFGEGSRLTVL.

V usage is TRBV5-1 and J usage is TRBJ2-1; TRBD2 is a possible D gene (6 bases). The CDR3 has 13 residues. Trimming removed 1 base from V and 8 bases from J, with 10 bases in between. Germline V gene lookup returns CDR1 SGHRS and CDR2 YFSETQ. CDR3 coding DNA: TGCGCCAGCAGCTTGCTTAGCGGTTATGAGCAGTTCTTC. Its protein is CASSLLSGYEQFF.

V gene TRBV4-1 combines with J gene TRBJ1-3; weak D call: TRBD1 (5 bases). CDR3 length equals 15 residues. Trimming removed 3 bases from V and 2 bases from J, with 11 bases in between. Germline CDR1 is MGHRA and CDR2 is YSYEKL. As DNA, the CDR3 is TGCGCCAGCAGCCAGTTGGCGGGGGCTGGAAACACCATATATTTT. This encodes CASSQLAGAGNTIYF.